Below are 25 T cell receptor beta chains sequenced from a single sample in a study of T cell responses to AZD1222 COVID-19 vaccine. TCRdb keeps only in-frame clones here, not all; method: immunoSEQ multiplex PCR. The table has some 92,000 clones, roughly nine tenths seen once. The sequences come from peripheral blood, collected on day 0 of AZD1222 vaccination. The receptor source for this set is an adult in good health.

V and J are TRBV6-5 and TRBJ1-1; D is undetermined. The length of the CDR3 is 15 residues. Trimming took 4 bases from V and 4 from J, leaving 16 bases between them. CDR1 and CDR2 from the germline V gene are MNHEY and SVGAGI. CDR3 bases: TGTGCCAGCAGTTCAAGATTCTCGTCCTCCACTGAAGCTTTCTTT. This codes for CASSSRFSSSTEAFF.

The rearrangement joins TRBV6-5 to TRBJ1-1; no definite D call. In germline, CDR1 is MNHEY, CDR2 SVGAGI. V dropped 2 bases and J dropped 1 base, with 11 bases sitting between them. The CDR3 loop spans 15 amino acids. The CDR3 DNA reads TGTGCCAGCAGTTACGGGCATTACAGGAACACTGAAGCTTTCTTT. Translation gives CASSYGHYRNTEAFF.

The rearrangement uses TRBV10-3 and TRBJ2-1; the D call may be TRBD1 or TRBD2 (5 bases each). V was shortened by 2 bases and J by 5 bases, with 7 bases between the two germline ends. Per the germline V gene, CDR1 is ENHRY and CDR2 is SYGVKD. CDR3 length: 13 residues. The CDR3 sequence is CAISEGTNNEQFF. DNA for the CDR3: TGTGCCATCAGTGAGGGGACCAACAATGAGCAGTTCTTC.

This rearrangement joins TRBV28 to TRBJ1-1, with a tentative D call TRBD1 (6 bases). V gave up 3 bases and J gave up 7 bases, with 18 bases separating them. Germline V gives CDR1 MDHEN, CDR2 SYDVKM. CDR3 length: 15 amino acids. The CDR3: CASSLASQGKGEAFF. The CDR3 DNA is TGTGCCAGCAGTTTGGCTTCACAGGGTAAGGGTGAAGCTTTCTTT. The full variable domain, in which reference TRBV28 and TRBJ1-1 provide the parts outside the CDR3, is DVKVTQSSRYLVKRTGEKVFLECVQDMDHENMFWYRQDPGLGLRLIYFSYDVKMKEKGDIPEGYSVSREKKERFSLILESASTNQTSMYLCASSLASQGKGEAFFGQGTRLTVV.

DNA of the CDR3: TGCGCCAGCAGCCCAGGACAGGGGAAGTCCTACAATGAGCAGTTCTTC. It codes for CASSPGQGKSYNEQFF. The J gene is TRBJ2-1, the V gene TRBV5-1, with TRBD1 identical over 9 bases. CDR1 SGHRS and CDR2 YFSETQ come from the germline V gene. V trimming: 4 bases; J trimming: 1 base; junction bases outside the gene matches: 6. CDR3 length: 16 amino acids.

The chain uses TRBV21-1 and TRBJ2-5; the listed D gene, TRBD2, was not tested against the DNA. TRBV21-1 is flagged as a pseudogene. The CDR3 sequence is 17 residues long. The CDR3 spells CASSPRPSGEGEETQYF. In DNA form, the CDR3 reads TGTGCCAGCAGCCCGAGGCCTAGCGGGGAGGGAGAAGAGACCCAGTACTTC.

J is TRBJ2-7 and V is TRBV6-5; D remains unclear. Trimming pared 4 bases from V and 2 bases from J, leaving 6 bases between. CDR1 is MNHEY, CDR2 SVGAGI, per germline. The CDR3 sequence is 12 residues long. This CDR3 is CASSSRPYEQYF. CDR3 nucleotides: TGTGCCAGCAGTTCGCGACCCTACGAGCAGTACTTC.

The chain combines TRBV5-1 with TRBJ1-2; D perhaps matches TRBD1 (5 bases). V gave up 0 bases and J gave up 6 bases, with 15 bases separating them. Per germline, CDR1 SGHRS and CDR2 YFSETQ. CDR3 length: 15 amino acids. CDR3 sequence (DNA): TGCGCCAGCAGCTTGGGGCATTTGGGGGGTCATGGCTACACCTTC. As protein: CASSLGHLGGHGYTF.

This chain links TRBV27 with TRBJ1-4; 7 positions agree with TRBD1. This CDR3 spans 18 amino acids. Trimming removed 3 bases from V and 8 bases from J; junction bases left unmatched: 18. The germline V gene encodes CDR1 MNHEY and CDR2 SMNVEV (reference sequence). This chain's CDR3 is CASSFSIPTGFREEKLFF. As DNA, the CDR3 is TGTGCCAGCAGTTTTTCCATCCCGACAGGGTTCCGAGAGGAAAAACTGTTTTTT. The full variable domain, completed using reference TRBV27 and TRBJ1-4, is EAQVTQNPRYLITVTGKKLTVTCSQNMNHEYMSWYRQDPGLGLRQIYYSMNVEVTDKGDVPEGYKVSRKEKRNFPLILESPSPNQTSLYFCASSFSIPTGFREEKLFFGSGTQLSVL.

The V call is TRBV19, the J call TRBJ1-2; TRBD1 agrees at 7 bases. Germline V gene sequence: CDR1 LNHDA, CDR2 SQIVND (reference sequence). The CDR3 is 16 residues long. The trim removed 1 base at V and 5 bases at J, leaving 10 bases unmatched. As DNA, the CDR3 is TGTGCCAGTAGTATAGTCGGACAGGTGCATGGGTATGGCTACACCTTC. It translates to CASSIVGQVHGYGYTF.

This chain joins TRBV30 and TRBJ1-4; D gene uncertain. The CDR3 has 14 residues. V was cut by 2 bases and J by 8 bases, with 15 bases left in between. CDR1 and CDR2 (germline): GTSNPN, SVGIG (reference sequence). For the CDR3, the DNA is TGTGCCTGGAGTCTCATCGGTGGGAGCGAAAAACTGTTTTTT. It encodes CAWSLIGGSEKLFF.

The V call is TRBV5-1, the J call TRBJ1-6; D remains ambiguous. Per germline, CDR1 SGHRS and CDR2 YFSETQ. This CDR3 comprises 16 residues. V gave up 4 bases and J gave up 0 bases, with 11 bases separating them. CDR3 residues: CASSPLGRSYNSPLHF. The CDR3 region has the DNA TGCGCCAGCAGCCCCCTGGGTCGCTCCTATAATTCACCCCTCCACTTT.

V gene TRBV5-6 combines with J gene TRBJ1-1; D perhaps matches TRBD1 (6 bases). The CDR3 has 14 residues. Deletions cut 2 bases from V and 11 bases from J, with 19 bases between. The germline CDR1 and CDR2 sequences are SGHDT and YYEEEE. This CDR3 reads CASSLRGPQGGAFF. The DNA for the CDR3 is TGTGCCAGCAGCTTAAGAGGGCCACAGGGCGGGGCTTTCTTT.

J is TRBJ2-4 and V is TRBV6-5; D possibly corresponds to TRBD1 (6 bases). CDR1 and CDR2 from the germline V gene are MNHEY and SVGAGI. Trimming cost V 4 bases and J 0 bases, with 10 bases left between them. The CDR3 is 15 amino acids. CDR3 in amino acids: CASSSRTEAKNIQYF. The CDR3 nucleotides are TGTGCCAGCAGTTCCCGGACAGAAGCCAAAAACATTCAGTACTTC.

The rearrangement uses TRBV10-2 and TRBJ2-2; 9 bases are shared with TRBD1. Germline-derived CDR1 and CDR2 are WSHSY and SAAADI. V gave up 10 bases and J gave up 4 bases; unmatched junction bases: 10. The CDR3 totals 15 residues. In DNA, the CDR3 is TGCGCCATCAAAGGACAGGGGACGGGCACCGGGGAGCTGTTTTTT. Translation: CAIKGQGTGTGELFF.

The rearrangement links TRBV6-5 to TRBJ2-2; D call uncertain. Per germline, CDR1 MNHEY and CDR2 SVGAGI. This CDR3 has 14 amino acids. V was cut by 0 bases and J by 3 bases, with 5 bases left in between. The CDR3 sequence: CASSYSADTGELFF. The CDR3 DNA is TGTGCCAGCAGTTACTCGGCGGACACCGGGGAGCTGTTTTTT.

V gene TRBV9 combines with J gene TRBJ2-3, with TRBD2 as a possible D gene (7 bases). This CDR3 is 14 amino acids long. V shed 0 bases and J shed 5 bases, with 10 bases lying between them. Per the germline V gene, CDR1 is SGDLS and CDR2 is YYNGEE. DNA of the CDR3: TGTGCCAGCAGCGTAGCTAGGGGGGGAGATACGCAGTATTTT. It encodes CASSVARGGDTQYF.

This rearrangement joins TRBV27 to TRBJ1-1, with 9 nucleotides matching TRBD1. Unmatched junction bases numbered 0, after V lost 4 bases and J lost 3 bases. Germline V gene sequence: CDR1 MNHEY, CDR2 SMNVEV (reference sequence). The CDR3 extends over 13 amino acids. The CDR3 sequence: CASSWDRDTEAFF. The CDR3, as DNA: TGTGCCAGCAGTTGGGACAGGGACACTGAAGCTTTCTTT.

The gene calls are TRBV7-8 and TRBJ2-5; 11 nucleotides line up with TRBD1. CDR1 is SGHVS, CDR2 FQNEAQ, per germline. Losses at the gene ends were 1 base for V and 4 bases for J; bases not matched to a gene: 5. This CDR3 comprises 16 residues. The CDR3 is CASSLGRTGGGETQYF. Written as DNA, the CDR3 is TGTGCCAGCAGCTTAGGAAGGACAGGGGGCGGAGAGACCCAGTACTTC.

This sequence joins TRBV6-5 and TRBJ2-7; D is undetermined. CDR3 length: 14 residues. The V and J ends lost 2 bases and 3 bases respectively, with 11 bases between them. Germline CDR1 and CDR2: MNHEY and SVGAGI. The CDR3 loop is CASSYGGRSYEQYF. CDR3 nucleotides: TGTGCCAGCAGTTACGGCGGCAGGAGCTACGAGCAGTACTTC.

The chain links TRBV6-1 to TRBJ1-4; no clear D. CDR1 is MNHNS and CDR2 is SASEGT in the germline V gene. The CDR3 extends over 13 amino acids. Trimming removed 3 bases at V and 5 bases at J, with 7 bases between. This chain's CDR3 is CASSERENEKLFF. CDR3 coding DNA: TGTGCCAGCAGTGAGAGGGAAAATGAAAAACTGTTTTTT.

This sequence joins TRBV29-1 and TRBJ2-5, with D perhaps matching TRBD2 (5 bases). The germline gives CDR1 SQVTM, CDR2 ANQGSEA. The CDR3 runs to 15 residues. Trimming left V 0 bases short and J 3 bases short, with 14 bases between. CDR3 residues: CSVEDSLWEKETQYF. The CDR3 nucleotides are TGCAGCGTTGAAGACTCTCTTTGGGAGAAAGAGACCCAGTACTTC.

There are a few counts of this clone. The gene calls are TRBV9 and TRBJ1-1; D perhaps matches TRBD1 (6 bases). Trimming pared 4 bases from V and 6 bases from J, leaving 13 bases between. The germline gives CDR1 SGDLS, CDR2 YYNGEE. The CDR3 length is 13 residues. In DNA, the CDR3 is TGTGCCAGCAGCCTCGGGGGCGGGGCTGAAGCTTTCTTT. Its translation: CASSLGGGAEAFF.

This chain uses TRBV27 with TRBJ1-5, with D perhaps TRBD1 (5 bases). The germline CDR1 and CDR2 sequences are MNHEY and SMNVEV (reference sequence). This CDR3 has 15 amino acids. Trimming took off 3 bases at V and 5 bases at J, with 14 bases between the two ends. CDR3 DNA: TGTGCCAGCAGTTTTAACCACAGGAGTGATCAGCCCCAGCATTTT. Translating gives CASSFNHRSDQPQHF.

The chain combines TRBV4-1 with TRBJ1-4; no clear D gene. The CDR3 consists of 16 residues. The V end lost 5 bases, the J end lost 5 bases, and 18 bases lay between the germline ends. Per germline, CDR1 MGHRA and CDR2 YSYEKL. This CDR3 reads CASSSKGQQRNEKLFF. In DNA form, the CDR3 reads TGCGCCAGCAGCTCAAAGGGCCAACAGCGGAATGAAAAACTGTTTTTT.